This T cell receptor (beta chain) was sequenced during a study of blood T cell repertoires in COVID-19. The wider study: The United States, Italy and Spain provided the acute and convalescent COVID-19 samples. The cDNA or gDNA used as material had been derived from T cells, B-cell-depleted T cells, or PBMCs.

The study recruited people aged about 18 to 90 years across roughly 25 US areas. Participants' own reports of clinical history determined their cohort assignment. This table comes from immunoSEQ multiplex PCR, and its TCRdb copy is limited to in-frame clones, with some not included. The sample contains 350,000 to 550,000 clones, 70% to 90% of which appear only once. This CDR3 has 13 amino acids. Germline CDR1 is MNHEY and CDR2 is SVGEGT. V shed 0 bases and J shed 6 bases, with 9 bases lying between them. The sequence was collected from a young woman with acute COVID-19. The chain uses TRBV6-2 or TRBV6-3 and TRBJ2-7; possibly TRBD2 for D (5 bases). Sequenced material: PBMCs or T cells enriched from blood (not recorded which). The CDR3 DNA reads TGTGCCAGCAGTTACTCTGGAGGTGGCGAGCAGTACTTC. Translation gives CASSYSGGGEQYF.